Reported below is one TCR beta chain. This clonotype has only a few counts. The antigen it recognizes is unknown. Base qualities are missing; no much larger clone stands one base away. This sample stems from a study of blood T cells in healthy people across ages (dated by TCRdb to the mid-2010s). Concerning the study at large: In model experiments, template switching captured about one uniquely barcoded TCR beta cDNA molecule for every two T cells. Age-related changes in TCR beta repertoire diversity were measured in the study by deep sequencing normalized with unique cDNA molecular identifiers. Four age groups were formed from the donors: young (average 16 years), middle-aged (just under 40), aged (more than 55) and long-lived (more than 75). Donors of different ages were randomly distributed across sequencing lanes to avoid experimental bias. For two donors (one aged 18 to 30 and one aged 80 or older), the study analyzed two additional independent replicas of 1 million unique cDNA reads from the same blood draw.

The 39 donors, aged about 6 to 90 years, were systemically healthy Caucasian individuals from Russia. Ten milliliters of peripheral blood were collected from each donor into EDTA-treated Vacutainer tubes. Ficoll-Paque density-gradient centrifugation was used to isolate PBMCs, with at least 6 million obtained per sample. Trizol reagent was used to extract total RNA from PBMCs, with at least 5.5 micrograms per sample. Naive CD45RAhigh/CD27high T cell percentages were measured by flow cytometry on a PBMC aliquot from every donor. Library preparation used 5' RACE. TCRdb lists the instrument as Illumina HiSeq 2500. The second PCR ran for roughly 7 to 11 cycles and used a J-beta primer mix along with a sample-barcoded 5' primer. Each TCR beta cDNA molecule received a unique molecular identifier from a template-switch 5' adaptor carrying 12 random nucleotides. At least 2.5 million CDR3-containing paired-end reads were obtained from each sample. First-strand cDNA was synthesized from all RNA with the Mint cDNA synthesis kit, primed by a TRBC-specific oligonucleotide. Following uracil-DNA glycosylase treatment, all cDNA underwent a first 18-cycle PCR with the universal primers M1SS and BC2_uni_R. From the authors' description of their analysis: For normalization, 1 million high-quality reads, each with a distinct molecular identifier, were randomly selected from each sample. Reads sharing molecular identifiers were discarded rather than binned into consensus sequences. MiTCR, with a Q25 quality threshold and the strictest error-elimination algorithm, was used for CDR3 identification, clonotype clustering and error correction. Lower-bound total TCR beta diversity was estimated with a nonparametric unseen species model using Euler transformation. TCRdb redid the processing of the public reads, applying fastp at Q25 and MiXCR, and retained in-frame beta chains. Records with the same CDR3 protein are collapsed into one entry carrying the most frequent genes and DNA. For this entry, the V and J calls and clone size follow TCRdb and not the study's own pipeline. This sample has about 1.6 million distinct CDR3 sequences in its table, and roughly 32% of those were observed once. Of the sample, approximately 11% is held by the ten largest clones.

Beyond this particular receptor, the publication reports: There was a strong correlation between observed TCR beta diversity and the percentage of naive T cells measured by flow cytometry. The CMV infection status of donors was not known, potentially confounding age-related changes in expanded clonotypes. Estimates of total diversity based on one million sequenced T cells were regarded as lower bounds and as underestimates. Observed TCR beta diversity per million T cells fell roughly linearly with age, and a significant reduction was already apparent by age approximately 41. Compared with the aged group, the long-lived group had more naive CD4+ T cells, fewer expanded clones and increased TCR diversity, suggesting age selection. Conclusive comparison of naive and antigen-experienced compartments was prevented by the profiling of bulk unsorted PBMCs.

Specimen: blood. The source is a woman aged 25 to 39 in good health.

The DNA sequence is as follows: TGTGCCAGCAGCCTATCGGACAGGGCCACTAACGAGCAGTACTTC. Translated, it gives CASSLSDRATNEQYF. Recombination joined TRBV13 with TRBJ2-7; a stretch of 8 junction bases matches TRBD1. Counted from cysteine to phenylalanine, this CDR3 has 15 amino acids. This entry keeps only the CDR3 DNA: 45 bases, framed from base 1. According to the germline V gene (reference sequence), CDR1 reads PRHDT and CDR2 reads FYEKMQ. The germline V end is reduced by 5 bases and the J end by 5 bases; junction bases left unmatched: 11.